The clone carrying this T cell receptor beta chain was seen more than once but under ten times. The source of the sample is a study of blood T cell repertoires in COVID-19. Study context: Spain, Italy and the United States supplied samples that represented acute and convalescent COVID-19. T cells, B-cell-depleted T cells, or PBMCs provided the cDNA or gDNA that served as material.

This CDR3 spans 15 amino acids. Germline V lookup: CDR1 SGDLS, CDR2 YYNGEE. V was pared by 0 bases and J by 2 bases, with 11 bases between. Libraries were prepared by immunoSEQ multiplex PCR; TCRdb keeps only in-frame clonotypes and omits some of them. The sample contains around 170,000 clones, 86% of which appear only once. The source is a man between 45 and 60 years old with active or convalescent COVID-19. The chain links TRBV9 to TRBJ1-2, with no clear D. The specimen was peripheral blood. The CDR3 DNA reads as TGTGCCAGCAGCGTAGCCGAAACGGTCAACTATGGCTACACCTTC. Translating it yields CASSVAETVNYGYTF.